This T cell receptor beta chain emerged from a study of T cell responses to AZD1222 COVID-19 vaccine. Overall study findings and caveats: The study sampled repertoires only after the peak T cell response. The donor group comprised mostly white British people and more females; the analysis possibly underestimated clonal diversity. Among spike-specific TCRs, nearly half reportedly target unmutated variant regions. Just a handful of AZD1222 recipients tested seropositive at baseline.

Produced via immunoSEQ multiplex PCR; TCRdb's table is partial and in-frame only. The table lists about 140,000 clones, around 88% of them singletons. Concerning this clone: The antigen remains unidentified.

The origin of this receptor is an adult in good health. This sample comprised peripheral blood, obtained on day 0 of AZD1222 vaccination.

CDR3 DNA: TGTGCCAGCAGCCAGGACCAGTACGGGGGGGCAACCTACGAGCAGTACTTC. It yields the protein CASSQDQYGGATYEQYF. The chain has TRBV4-2 and TRBJ2-7, with 8 bases lining up with TRBD2. Per germline, CDR1 LGHNA and CDR2 YNFKEQ. V shed 3 bases, J shed 2 bases, and the junction held 12 bases outside the gene matches. This CDR3 is 17 amino acids long.